Described below is a single T cell receptor (beta chain) sequence and its context. Its antigen is unknown. The data are from a study of CD8+ T cells in alopecia areata. Study background: Treated patients' severity was scored by percentage of affected scalp area. Whole-study results and caveats: The study found that many expanded lesional clones persisted in scalp and blood during tofacitinib. Patients showed less clear TCR sequence sharing than mice, possibly partly because of HLA diversity.

RNA was isolated and reverse transcribed to cDNA, the sequencing template. Using immunoSEQ multiplex PCR, the repertoire was profiled, and TCRdb retains in-frame clones only, with some absent. Seen here are some 180,000 clones, approximately 55% observed once, and the top ten hold less than 14%. Trimming removed 5 bases at V and 1 base at J, with 8 bases between. From germline, CDR1 is SGHVS and CDR2 FNYEAQ. This CDR3 has 13 residues. Treatment specified: oral pan-JAK inhibitor, 5-10 mg twice daily. Lesional scalp punch biopsies and peripheral blood came from alopecia areata patients. The receptor's source is a human donor with alopecia areata. The J gene is TRBJ1-1, the V gene TRBV7-6; D ambiguous. Source: CD8+ T cells sorted from blood, taken at week 24, from a patient treated with tofacitinib. CDR3: CASSLRGNTEAFF. In DNA form, the CDR3 reads TGTGCCAGCAGCCTCCGGGGGAACACTGAAGCTTTCTTT.